A single sample is the source of the 32 T cell receptor beta chains below, sequenced in a study of cytomegalovirus exposure and HLA in healthy donors. The primer mix had 60 Vbeta and 13 Jbeta primers. Profiling relied on immunoSEQ multiplex PCR, and the TCRdb table lists in-frame clones only, not all of them. This sample has some 130,000 clones, with 70% found just once. Sequencing was carried out using PBMCs. The receptors derive from a woman aged 55-70 years in good health and CMV-seropositive.

Comment on this clone: A junction end diverges from the germline sequence, so it may reflect a read error. The CDR3 protein is CASSPQAALSGTEAFF. DNA of the CDR3: TGTGCCAGCTCCCCACAGGCTGCTTTGAGCGGGACTGAAGCTTTCTTT. The V gene is TRBV18, the J gene TRBJ1-1; possible D gene TRBD1, 5 bases. Germline values: CDR1 KGHSH, CDR2 LQKENI. This CDR3 has 16 residues.

The rearrangement links TRBV5-4 to TRBJ1-1, with D perhaps matching TRBD1 (5 bases). This CDR3 is built from 15 residues. Germline V gene data show CDR1 as SGHNT and CDR2 as YYREEE (reference sequence). With 2 bases removed from V and 0 bases from J, the gap between germline ends came to 11 bases. CDR3 residues: CASSLGQGMNTEAFF. CDR3 nucleotide sequence: TGTGCCAGCAGCTTAGGGCAGGGAATGAACACTGAAGCTTTCTTT.

The chain combines TRBV27 with TRBJ1-1; TRBD1 matches at 7 bases. Germline CDR1 is MNHEY and CDR2 is SMNVEV (reference sequence). The J segment lost 4 bases and the V segment lost 5 bases, leaving 4 bases of the junction unmatched. This CDR3 contains 13 residues. Here the CDR3 reads CASSLGQPTEAFF. The CDR3 nucleotides are TGTGCCAGCAGTCTGGGACAGCCCACTGAAGCTTTCTTT.

The genes are TRBV5-1 and TRBJ1-1, with 7 bases fitting TRBD1. V shed 0 bases, J shed 0 bases, and the junction held 8 bases outside the gene matches. The germline gives CDR1 SGHRS, CDR2 YFSETQ. The CDR3 covers 17 residues. The CDR3 nucleotides read TGCGCCAGCAGCTTGGCGGGACAGACCTCCATGAACACTGAAGCTTTCTTT. It encodes CASSLAGQTSMNTEAFF.

This chain joins TRBV6-1 and TRBJ2-7; D gene ambiguous. Germline CDR1 is MNHNS and CDR2 is SASEGT. Trimming pared 4 bases from V and 7 bases from J, leaving 17 bases between. This CDR3 comprises 14 residues. CDR3 sequence reads: CASSVSSILREQYF. CDR3 DNA sequence: TGTGCCAGCAGTGTATCCTCGATCCTACGGGAGCAGTACTTC.

V gene TRBV5-1 combines with J gene TRBJ1-2, with D perhaps matching TRBD1 (6 bases). Trimming removed 4 bases from V and 5 bases from J, with 18 bases in between. The CDR3 contains 15 residues. The germline V gene has CDR1 SGHRS and CDR2 YFSETQ. In DNA, the CDR3 is TGCGCCAGCAGCACCCTCTCAGGGGAGTGGTATGGCTACACCTTC. Translated, it gives CASSTLSGEWYGYTF.

The genes are TRBV5-1 and TRBJ2-5; 7 bases line up with TRBD2. The CDR3 is 14 residues long. V gave up 0 bases and J gave up 3 bases; unmatched junction bases: 2. In germline, CDR1 is SGHRS, CDR2 YFSETQ. The CDR3 DNA sequence: TGCGCCAGCAGCTTGGGGGGAGGGGAAGAGACCCAGTACTTC. Protein product: CASSLGGGEETQYF. The variable domain in full, with the rest retrieved from reference TRBV5-1 and TRBJ2-5, is KAGVTQTPRYLIKTRGQQVTLSCSPISGHRSVSWYQQTPGQGLQFLFEYFSETQRNKGNFPGRFSGRQFSNSRSEMNVSTLELGDSALYLCASSLGGGEETQYFGPGTRLLVL.

This clone has just one count. The chain employs TRBV25-1 and TRBJ1-2; 11 nucleotides match TRBD1. This CDR3 has 16 residues. The V gene end was trimmed by 5 bases and the J gene end by 5 bases; junction bases not matched to a gene: 10. Germline CDR1 and CDR2: MGHDK and SYGVNS. The CDR3 DNA reads as TGTGCCAGCAGTCGGACAGGGGGCGCGTCTTGGTATGGCTACACCTTC. Translated, it gives CASSRTGGASWYGYTF.

The chain has TRBV28 and TRBJ2-2; D may be TRBD2 (5 bases). The V and J ends lost 2 bases and 6 bases respectively, with 10 bases between them. CDR1 is MDHEN, CDR2 SYDVKM, per germline. The CDR3 length is 14 residues. CDR3 sequence (DNA): TGTGCCAGCAGTTTAGCTAGCAGTTCCGGGGAGCTGTTTTTT. This gives the protein CASSLASSSGELFF. The full variable domain, completed using reference TRBV28 and TRBJ2-2, is DVKVTQSSRYLVKRTGEKVFLECVQDMDHENMFWYRQDPGLGLRLIYFSYDVKMKEKGDIPEGYSVSREKKERFSLILESASTNQTSMYLCASSLASSSGELFFGEGSRLTVL.

The chain combines TRBV5-6 with TRBJ2-4; 7 nucleotides line up with TRBD2. The J segment lost 3 bases and the V segment lost 0 bases, leaving 3 bases of the junction unmatched. Per the germline V gene, CDR1 is SGHDT and CDR2 is YYEEEE. The CDR3 spans 15 residues. For the CDR3, the DNA is TGTGCCAGCAGCTTGGATGGGGGGGGCAAAAACATTCAGTACTTC. It encodes CASSLDGGGKNIQYF.

The V and J genes are TRBV13 and TRBJ2-3; 7 bases fit TRBD2. J lost 8 bases, V lost 5 bases, and 4 bases had no gene match. Germline V gene lookup returns CDR1 PRHDT and CDR2 FYEKMQ (reference sequence). The CDR3 is 12 amino acids. The CDR3 nucleotides are TGTGCCAGCAGCCGGAGGGAGGGTACGCAGTATTTT. Its translation: CASSRREGTQYF.

This clone was recorded a few times. The J gene is TRBJ1-2, the V gene TRBV28, with D tentatively TRBD1 (5 bases). Germline values: CDR1 MDHEN, CDR2 SYDVKM. This CDR3 comprises 14 residues. V lost 5 bases and J 8 bases, leaving 18 bases between the germline ends. CDR3 coding DNA: TGTGCCAGCAGTATGGCTGGGGCAACTGAGGGCTACACCTTC. Protein sequence: CASSMAGATEGYTF.

This clone was counted a few times. This chain connects TRBV19 to TRBJ1-1; 7 bases fit TRBD1. V gave up 5 bases and J gave up 2 bases; unmatched junction bases: 8. Germline V gene lookup returns CDR1 LNHDA and CDR2 SQIVND (reference sequence). The CDR3 loop spans 15 amino acids. This CDR3 is CASSFSGTANTEAFF. CDR3 in DNA: TGTGCCAGTAGTTTCTCCGGGACAGCTAACACTGAAGCTTTCTTT. Combining the CDR3 with reference TRBV19 and TRBJ1-1 gives the whole variable domain DGGITQSPKYLFRKEGQNVTLSCEQNLNHDAMYWYRQDPGQGLRLIYYSQIVNDFQKGDIAEGYSVSREKKESFPLTVTSAQKNPTAFYLCASSFSGTANTEAFFGQGTRLTVV.

V gene TRBV5-1 combines with J gene TRBJ2-7; the D gene is possibly TRBD2 (6 bases). Per germline, CDR1 SGHRS and CDR2 YFSETQ. This CDR3 has 13 residues. The V and J ends lost 4 bases and 7 bases respectively, with 15 bases between them. CDR3 nucleotide sequence: TGCGCCAGCAGCCACAACGGGGCGGGGGAGCAGTACTTC. Its protein product is CASSHNGAGEQYF.

As to this clone: This CDR3 is also generated by other DNA sequences in the sample. DNA for the CDR3: TGCGCCAGCAGCTTGGGTGGCCTAGCCAAAAACATTCAGTACTTC. Encoded protein: CASSLGGLAKNIQYF. The chain recombines TRBV5-1 with TRBJ2-4, with no clear D. Germline-derived CDR1 and CDR2 are SGHRS and YFSETQ. The CDR3 totals 15 residues. The V end lost 0 bases, the J end lost 0 bases, and 7 bases lay between the germline ends.

The chain employs TRBV7-9 and TRBJ1-5; TRBD1 matches 8 bases. CDR3 length: 14 amino acids. J was trimmed by 5 bases and V by 5 bases; bases with no gene match: 5. Per germline, CDR1 SEHNR and CDR2 FQNEAQ (reference sequence). The CDR3 region has the DNA TGTGCCAGCAGCCCAGGACAGGGAGATCAGCCCCAGCATTTT. Protein: CASSPGQGDQPQHF.

The chain links TRBV11-2 to TRBJ1-1; TRBD1 might be the D (6 bases). CDR3 length equals 13 residues. The germline gives CDR1 SGHAT, CDR2 FQNNGV. V was shortened by 5 bases and J by 10 bases, with 17 bases between the two germline ends. In DNA, the CDR3 is TGTGCCAGCAGCCCGGGACAAGCGAAAGGAGCTTTCTTT. Protein sequence: CASSPGQAKGAFF.

The chain carries TRBV5-4 and TRBJ1-1; 7 nucleotides line up with TRBD1. The germline V gene has CDR1 SGHNT and CDR2 YYREEE (reference sequence). V trimming: 4 bases; J trimming: 0 bases; junction bases outside the gene matches: 12. This CDR3 region has 17 residues. The CDR3 DNA reads TGTGCCAGCAGCACGGGACAGACCTATAGAATGAACACTGAAGCTTTCTTT. Residues: CASSTGQTYRMNTEAFF.

This clone has only one observation. The rearrangement links TRBV29-1 to TRBJ1-1; no reliable D call. Germline V gene sequence: CDR1 SQVTM, CDR2 ANQGSEA. This CDR3 region has 11 residues. Trimming shortened V by 3 bases and J by 11 bases, and 13 bases separated the two germline ends. The CDR3 nucleotides are TGCAGCGTTGACTTACGTTTTGAGGCTTTCTTT. It codes for CSVDLRFEAFF.

This sequence joins TRBV7-2 and TRBJ2-7; 8 nucleotides align to TRBD2. The CDR3 contains 15 residues. The germline V gene encodes CDR1 SGHTA and CDR2 FQGNSA. V lost 5 bases to trimming and J lost 5 bases; unmatched junction nucleotides: 11. The CDR3 loop is CASSLFPGLENEQYF. CDR3 nucleotide sequence: TGTGCCAGCAGCCTATTTCCGGGACTAGAAAACGAGCAGTACTTC.

This chain's CDR3 is CASSEPGQGKTEAFF. CDR3 in DNA: TGCGCCAGCAGTGAGCCGGGACAGGGCAAAACTGAAGCTTTCTTT. V gene TRBV10-1 combines with J gene TRBJ1-1; 9 bases line up with TRBD1. There are 15 residues in the CDR3. The trim removed 2 bases at V and 5 bases at J, leaving 6 bases unmatched. The V gene's germline CDR1 is WNHNN and CDR2 SYGVQD (reference sequence).

This clone was observed a handful of times. CDR3 loop: CASSDRGPNYGYTF. In nucleotides, the CDR3 is TGTGCCAGCAGTGACAGGGGGCCAAACTATGGCTACACCTTC. The chain uses TRBV2 and TRBJ1-2, with TRBD1 matching 8 bases. V gave up 3 bases and J gave up 2 bases; unmatched junction bases: 2. CDR3 length: 14 residues. Germline V gene data show CDR1 as SNHLY and CDR2 as FYNNEI.

This clone was counted between two and nine times. The chain has TRBV29-1 and TRBJ2-1, with 12 bases fitting TRBD2. This CDR3 is built from 16 residues. V trimming: 7 bases; J trimming: 4 bases; junction bases outside the gene matches: 11. Germline CDR1 and CDR2: SQVTM and ANQGSEA. DNA for the CDR3: TGCAGCGGATCGACTAGCGGGAGTGGGTTGTACAATGAGCAGTTCTTC. Protein: CSGSTSGSGLYNEQFF.

This clone was observed a few times. V usage is TRBV15 and J usage is TRBJ1-2, with a possible D match to TRBD1 (6 bases). The germline V and J ends were trimmed by 4 bases and 8 bases, with 23 bases remaining between them. The CDR3 loop spans 16 amino acids. Germline V lookup: CDR1 LNHNV, CDR2 YYDKDF (reference sequence). The CDR3 DNA is TGTGCCACCAGCAAATCGACAGGCGGCTTTACTAAGGGCTACACCTTC. Its translation: CATSKSTGGFTKGYTF.

The chain combines TRBV5-1 with TRBJ2-5, with D possibly matching TRBD2 (5 bases). Germline assignment: CDR1 SGHRS and CDR2 YFSETQ. The V end lost 2 bases, the J end lost 4 bases, and 6 bases lay between the germline ends. The CDR3 runs 12 residues. CDR3 bases: TGCGCCAGCAGCTTCGGAGGAGAGACCCAGTACTTC. It translates to CASSFGGETQYF. The full variable domain, its missing parts supplied by reference TRBV5-1 and TRBJ2-5, is KAGVTQTPRYLIKTRGQQVTLSCSPISGHRSVSWYQQTPGQGLQFLFEYFSETQRNKGNFPGRFSGRQFSNSRSEMNVSTLELGDSALYLCASSFGGETQYFGPGTRLLVL.

The V gene is TRBV30, the J gene TRBJ1-3, with 8 bases lining up with TRBD1. The CDR3 is 14 residues long. V shed 2 bases and J 2 bases; nucleotides not matched to a gene: 2. Looked up from germline, CDR1 is GTSNPN and CDR2 is SVGIG (reference sequence). CDR3 in DNA: TGTGCCTGGAGTCCAGGGGGCACTGGAAACACCATATATTTT. Residues: CAWSPGGTGNTIYF.

The chain joins TRBV28 to TRBJ1-2; possible D gene TRBD1, 6 bases. The CDR3 is made up of 12 amino acids. Trimming removed 10 bases from V and 5 bases from J, with 14 bases in between. Germline CDR1 and CDR2: MDHEN and SYDVKM. The DNA of the CDR3 is TGTGCCACGGCGCAGGGGACATATGGCTACACCTTC. It encodes CATAQGTYGYTF.

This clone was found once. The chain uses TRBV7-9 and TRBJ1-2; D perhaps matches TRBD1 (5 bases). CDR1 and CDR2 (germline): SEHNR, FQNEAQ (reference sequence). This CDR3 spans 13 amino acids. The V and J ends lost 3 bases and 8 bases respectively, with 13 bases between them. The chain's CDR3 is CASSFRGGEGYTF. The CDR3 DNA reads TGTGCCAGCAGCTTTAGGGGAGGGGAAGGCTACACCTTC.

V usage is TRBV5-4 and J usage is TRBJ1-1; TRBD1 aligns across 7 bases. The CDR3 is made up of 15 amino acids. Germline V lookup: CDR1 SGHNT, CDR2 YYREEE (reference sequence). After removal of 4 bases from V and 4 bases from J, the junction contained 10 bases not matched to a gene. The CDR3 bases are TGTGCCAGCAGCCCAGACAGGGAAAGGGTCACTGAAGCTTTCTTT. This encodes CASSPDRERVTEAFF.

J is TRBJ2-5 and V is TRBV7-8; TRBD2 agrees at 12 bases. Trimming removed 10 bases from V and 5 bases from J; junction bases left unmatched: 8. This CDR3 has 14 amino acids. In germline, CDR1 is SGHVS, CDR2 FQNEAQ. The CDR3 sequence: CATSTSGRSETQYF. Written as DNA, the CDR3 is TGTGCCACTTCGACTAGCGGGAGATCGGAGACCCAGTACTTC.

V usage is TRBV10-2 and J usage is TRBJ1-1; a weak D match, TRBD1 (5 bases). The CDR3 runs to 14 residues. V lost 4 bases and J lost 4, with 13 bases in between. Germline V gene lookup returns CDR1 WSHSY and CDR2 SAAADI. CDR3: CASSGGRVSTEAFF. As DNA, the CDR3 is TGCGCCAGCAGTGGCGGCAGGGTAAGCACTGAAGCTTTCTTT.

This clone was observed a handful of times. J is TRBJ1-2 and V is TRBV11-3; D gene ambiguous. CDR3 length: 16 residues. The V gene's germline CDR1 is SGHNT and CDR2 YENEEA. Trimming pared 2 bases from V and 2 bases from J, leaving 15 bases between. CDR3 in amino acids: CASSLQVENLNYGYTF. In DNA, the CDR3 is TGTGCCAGCAGCTTACAGGTTGAAAATTTGAACTATGGCTACACCTTC.